Listed below are T cell receptor beta chains from one sample, sequenced in a study of cytotoxic CD8 clonotypes in ibrutinib-treated CLL. Some clones are missing from TCRdb's copy, which holds only in-frame ones; the method was immunoSEQ multiplex PCR. The sample contains more than 200,000 clones, 70% of which appear only once. The input for sequencing was PBMCs, taken after 24 months of ibrutinib treatment. These receptors were obtained from a human donor with chronic lymphocytic leukemia. Both conserved end residues are part of each CDR3. A D gene is named only where the DNA matches it firmly. Rows may omit the clone size; those that give it use once, few, many or a size class.

TRBV30	TRBD1	NA	TRBJ2-3	TGTGCCTGGAGTGTTCAGGGGGCAGATACGCAGTATTTT	CAWSVQGADTQYF
TRBV29-1	TRBD1	few	TRBJ1-2	TGCAGCGGAGAGGACAGGGACTATGGCTACACCTTC	CSGEDRDYGYTF
TRBV18	NA	NA	TRBJ2-7	TGTGCCAGCTCACCGCTGGGGGCGAACGAGCAGTACTTC	CASSPLGANEQYF
TRBV27	TRBD2	NA	TRBJ2-5	TGTGCCAGCAGTTGGGGCGGGAGGAATCAAGAGACCCAGTACTTC	CASSWGGRNQETQYF
TRBV9	NA	NA	TRBJ1-1	TGTGCCAGCAGCGTAGTCTCCCACCAATACGATGAAGCTTTCTTT	CASSVVSHQYDEAFF
TRBV30	NA	NA	TRBJ2-1	TGTGCCTGGAAGTTGACAAGCTCCTACAATGAGCAGTTCTTC	CAWKLTSSYNEQFF
TRBV29-1	TRBD2	NA	TRBJ2-7	TGCAGCGTCCTAGCGGGATCCTTCGCCGAGCAGTACTTC	CSVLAGSFAEQYF
TRBV27	NA	few	TRBJ2-7	TGTGCCAGCAGTGCTGTAGGGACTTACTACGAGCAGTACTTC	CASSAVGTYYEQYF
TRBV6-5	NA	NA	TRBJ2-1	TGTGCCAGCAGCCCCCGCCCCTGGGCGCAGTTCTTC	CASSPRPWAQFF
TRBV15	TRBD2	NA	TRBJ2-7	TGTGCCACCAGCAGGGGGACTAGCGCAGTCTACGAGCAGTACTTC	CATSRGTSAVYEQYF
TRBV29-1	NA	few	TRBJ2-7	TGCAGCGTTGGAATAGGGGACGAGCAGTACTTC	CSVGIGDEQYF
TRBV28	NA	once	TRBJ1-5	TGTGCCAGCAGTTTGTTGGGGAACGGCAATCAGCCCCAGCATTTT	CASSLLGNGNQPQHF
TRBV30	NA	NA	TRBJ1-1	TGTGCCTGGAGGGCGGGACATCTTGAAGCTTTCTTT	CAWRAGHLEAFF
TRBV7-6	TRBD1	once	TRBJ2-5	TGTGCCAGCAGCCGCGCCGGGACAGGCGATGAGACCCAGTACTTC	CASSRAGTGDETQYF
TRBV6-5	NA	NA	TRBJ1-2	TGTGCCAGCAGAGAGAATAACTATGGCTACACCTTC	CASRENNYGYTF
TRBV6-5	TRBD2	NA	TRBJ2-1	TGTGCCAGCACTACTAGCGGTAACTACAATGAGCAGTTCTTC	CASTTSGNYNEQFF
TRBV5-1	NA	NA	TRBJ1-1	TGCGCCAGCAGCTTCAGTTCGGGGGGAAGTGAAGCTTTCTTT	CASSFSSGGSEAFF
TRBV19	TRBD1	few	TRBJ1-1	TGTGCCAGTAGTCCTTGGACAGGGCGAACTGAAGCTTTCTTT	CASSPWTGRTEAFF
TRBV28	NA	NA	TRBJ1-4	TGTGCCAGCAGTTCGTACGAACCGGGACCGCTTAATGAAAAACTGTTTTTT	CASSSYEPGPLNEKLFF
TRBV10-2	TRBD1	NA	TRBJ2-7	TGCGCCAGCAGTCTGGACAGGGCGGGTGAGCAGTACTTC	CASSLDRAGEQYF
TRBV28	NA	NA	TRBJ1-5	TGTGCCAGCCGACAGACTAATCAGCCCCAGCATTTT	CASRQTNQPQHF
TRBV27	TRBD2	NA	TRBJ2-7	TGTGCCAGCAGTTCGAACGGACTAGCGGGAACCTACGAGCAGTACTTC	CASSSNGLAGTYEQYF
TRBV18	TRBD1	NA	TRBJ1-2	TGTGCCAGCTCACCGGACAGGGACTATGGCTACACCTTC	CASSPDRDYGYTF
TRBV27	NA	NA	TRBJ2-7	TGTGCCAGCACTGGGAACTGGGCGGGTAAAGGAGAGCAGTACTTC	CASTGNWAGKGEQYF
TRBV11-1	NA	NA	TRBJ1-2	TGTGCCAGCAGCTTCGCCGGGACGGCTCACTTAGCCTTC	CASSFAGTAHLAF
TRBV28	TRBD2	NA	TRBJ2-1	TGTGCCAGCCTGGGGGGAGGGCCCTCCTACAATGAGCAGTTCTTC	CASLGGGPSYNEQFF
TRBV6-5	NA	NA	TRBJ1-5	TGTGCCAGCAGCAGGACGGTTAGCAATCAGCCCCAGCATTTT	CASSRTVSNQPQHF
TRBV28	NA	few	TRBJ1-1	TGTGCCAGCACGAGGGGGGGAGCTGAAGCTTTCTTT	CASTRGGAEAFF
TRBV4-1	TRBD2	few	TRBJ2-1	TGCGCCAGCAGCCAGGGGACTAGCCCACACAATGAGCAGTTCTTC	CASSQGTSPHNEQFF
TRBV29-1	TRBD2	NA	TRBJ2-7	TGCAGCGTCGGAGTTGCGGCGGGAGGGAGGTACGAGCAGTACTTC	CSVGVAAGGRYEQYF
TRBV11-3	TRBD2	few	TRBJ2-2	TGTGCCAGCAGCCCGTATGGGGGGGAGAGCACCGGGGAGCTGTTTTTT	CASSPYGGESTGELFF
TRBV28	TRBD2	NA	TRBJ2-3	TGTGCCAGCATAAGCGGGAGTAGCACAGATACGCAGTATTTT	CASISGSSTDTQYF
TRBV13	NA	few	TRBJ2-3	TGTGCCAGCAGCTTAGCTCTTGCCACAGATACGCAGTATTTT	CASSLALATDTQYF
TRBV7-3	NA	NA	TRBJ2-7	TGTGCCAGCAGCTTAACAGGTACCTTGGGCTACGAGCAGTACTTC	CASSLTGTLGYEQYF
TRBV5-4	NA	NA	TRBJ2-1	TGTGCCAGCACCATAGGGGGGACCTACAATGAGCAGTTCTTC	CASTIGGTYNEQFF
TRBV6-5	NA	NA	TRBJ1-4	TGTGCCAGCAAGGACCTCCGGGAAAAACTGTTTTTT	CASKDLREKLFF
TRBV28	NA	once	TRBJ2-6	TGTGCCACGAAATCCGGCTCGTCTGGGGCCAACGTCCTGACTTTC	CATKSGSSGANVLTF
TRBV29-1	TRBD1	NA	TRBJ1-2	TGCAGCGGGCAGGACAGGGTTTTGGATGGCTACACCTTC	CSGQDRVLDGYTF
TRBV27	NA	NA	TRBJ2-5	TGTGCCAGCAGTTCCGCACAAGAGACCCAGTACTTC	CASSSAQETQYF
TRBV9	NA	few	TRBJ1-4	TGTGCCAGCAGCGTAGCCAGGCAGGATGAAAAACTGTTTTTT	CASSVARQDEKLFF
TRBV28	NA	NA	TRBJ2-1	TGTGCCAGCACTAAAACGTGGGGGCGTTACAATGAGCAGTTCTTC	CASTKTWGRYNEQFF
TRBV10-3	TRBD2	NA	TRBJ2-5	TGTGCCATCAGTGCGGGACTAGCGAAAGAGACCCAGTACTTC	CAISAGLAKETQYF
TRBV29-1	TRBD1	NA	TRBJ2-3	TGCAGCCCACAGGGGGCGGATACGCAGTATTTT	CSPQGADTQYF
TRBV19	TRBD1	NA	TRBJ1-5	TGTGCCAGTAGAACCGGGACAGGGGAGAATCAGCCCCAGCATTTT	CASRTGTGENQPQHF
TRBV2	NA	few	TRBJ2-5	TGTGCCAGCAGTTCACAGGGATACCAAGAGACCCAGTACTTC	CASSSQGYQETQYF
TRBV6-6	TRBD1	NA	TRBJ1-1	TGTGCCAGCAGGGACAGGGGGAACACTGAAGCTTTCTTT	CASRDRGNTEAFF
TRBV28	NA	NA	TRBJ2-2	TGTGCCAGCAGTTTTCTGGGGGAGGTCACCGGGGAGCTGTTTTTT	CASSFLGEVTGELFF
TRBV14	TRBD2	NA	TRBJ2-5	TGTGCCAGCAGCCAAAGCGGGACTAAAGTTCTGACCCAGTACTTC	CASSQSGTKVLTQYF
TRBV30	NA	once	TRBJ2-2	TGTGCCTGGAGCGTCCGGGCGGGGTCGGGCGGGGAGCTGTTTTTT	CAWSVRAGSGGELFF
TRBV6-6	NA	once	TRBJ2-1	TGTGCCAGCAGTTACTCGAATGAGCAGTTCTTC	CASSYSNEQFF
TRBV18	NA	NA	TRBJ2-5	TGTGCCAGCTCACCGTTAGCGGAGACCCAGTACTTC	CASSPLAETQYF
TRBV28	NA	NA	TRBJ1-2	TGTGCCAGCAGTTTACAGCGGCGTGGCTACACCTTC	CASSLQRRGYTF